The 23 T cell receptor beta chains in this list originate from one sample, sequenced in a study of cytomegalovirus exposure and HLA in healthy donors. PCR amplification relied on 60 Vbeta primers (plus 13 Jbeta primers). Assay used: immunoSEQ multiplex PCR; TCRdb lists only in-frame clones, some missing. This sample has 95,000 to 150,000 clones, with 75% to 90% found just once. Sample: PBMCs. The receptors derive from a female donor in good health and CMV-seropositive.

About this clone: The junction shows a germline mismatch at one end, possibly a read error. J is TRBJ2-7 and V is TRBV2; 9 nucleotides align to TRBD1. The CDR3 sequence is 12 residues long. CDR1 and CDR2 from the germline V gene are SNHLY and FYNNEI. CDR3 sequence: CASSTTGTGYRF. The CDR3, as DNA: TGTGCCAGCTCTACTACCGGGACAGGGTACCGTTTC.

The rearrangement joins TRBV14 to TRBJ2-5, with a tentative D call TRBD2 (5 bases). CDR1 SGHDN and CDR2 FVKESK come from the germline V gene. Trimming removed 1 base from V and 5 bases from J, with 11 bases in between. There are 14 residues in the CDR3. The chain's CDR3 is CASSQVRGRETQYF. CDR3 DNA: TGTGCCAGCAGCCAAGTTCGAGGGCGGGAGACCCAGTACTTC.

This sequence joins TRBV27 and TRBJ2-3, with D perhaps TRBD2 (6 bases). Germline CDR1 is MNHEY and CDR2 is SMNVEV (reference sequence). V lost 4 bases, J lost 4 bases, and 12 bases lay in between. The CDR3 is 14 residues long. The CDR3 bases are TGTGCCAGCAGTTGGTGGAGGGGTTCAGATACGCAGTATTTT. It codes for CASSWWRGSDTQYF.

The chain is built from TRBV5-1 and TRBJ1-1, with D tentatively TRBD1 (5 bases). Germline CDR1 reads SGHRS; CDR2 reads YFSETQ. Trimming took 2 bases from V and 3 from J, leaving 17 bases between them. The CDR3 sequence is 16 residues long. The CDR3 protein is CASSFIGGAGDTEAFF. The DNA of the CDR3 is TGCGCCAGCAGCTTTATTGGAGGGGCGGGGGACACTGAAGCTTTCTTT.

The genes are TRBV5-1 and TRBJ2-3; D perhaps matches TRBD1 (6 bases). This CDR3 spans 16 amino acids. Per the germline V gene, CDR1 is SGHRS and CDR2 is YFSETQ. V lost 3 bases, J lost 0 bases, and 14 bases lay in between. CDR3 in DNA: TGCGCCAGCAGCTCCTTAGCAGGGGATAGCACAGATACGCAGTATTTT. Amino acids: CASSSLAGDSTDTQYF.

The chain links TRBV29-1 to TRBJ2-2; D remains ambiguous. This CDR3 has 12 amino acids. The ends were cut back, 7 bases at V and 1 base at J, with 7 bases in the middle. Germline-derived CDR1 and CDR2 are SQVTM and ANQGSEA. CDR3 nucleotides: TGCAGCGCCCTACTGAACACCGGGGAGCTGTTTTTT. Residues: CSALLNTGELFF.

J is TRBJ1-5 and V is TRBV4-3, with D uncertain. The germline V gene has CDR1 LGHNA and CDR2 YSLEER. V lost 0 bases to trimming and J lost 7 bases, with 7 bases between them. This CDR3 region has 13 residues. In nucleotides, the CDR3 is TGCGCCAGCAGCCAAGATCGAGGACAGCCCCAGCATTTT. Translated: CASSQDRGQPQHF.

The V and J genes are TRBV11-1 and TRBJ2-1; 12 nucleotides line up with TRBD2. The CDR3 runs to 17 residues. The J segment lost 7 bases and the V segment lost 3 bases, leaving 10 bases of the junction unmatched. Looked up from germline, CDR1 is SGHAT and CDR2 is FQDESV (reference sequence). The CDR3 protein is CASSLGLAGGPRNEQFF. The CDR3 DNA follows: TGTGCCAGCAGCTTGGGGCTAGCGGGGGGGCCAAGGAATGAGCAGTTCTTC.

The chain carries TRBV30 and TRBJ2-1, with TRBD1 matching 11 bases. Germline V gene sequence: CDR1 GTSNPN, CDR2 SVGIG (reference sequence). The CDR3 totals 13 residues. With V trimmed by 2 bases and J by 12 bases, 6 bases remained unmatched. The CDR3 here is CAWSQDRGRGQFF. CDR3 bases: TGTGCCTGGAGTCAGGACAGGGGGCGTGGGCAGTTCTTC.

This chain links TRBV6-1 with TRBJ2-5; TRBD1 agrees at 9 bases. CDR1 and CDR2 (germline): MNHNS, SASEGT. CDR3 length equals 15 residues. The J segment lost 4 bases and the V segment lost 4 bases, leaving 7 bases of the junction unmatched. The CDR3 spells CASSVDRGPRETQYF. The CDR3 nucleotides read TGTGCCAGCAGTGTGGACAGGGGTCCCCGAGAGACCCAGTACTTC.

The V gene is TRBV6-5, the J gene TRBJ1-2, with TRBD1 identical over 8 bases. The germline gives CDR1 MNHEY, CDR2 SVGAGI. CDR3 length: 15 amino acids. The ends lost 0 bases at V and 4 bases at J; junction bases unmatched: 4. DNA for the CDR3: TGTGCCAGCAGTTACTCGTTAACAGGGGGCTATGGCTACACCTTC. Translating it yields CASSYSLTGGYGYTF.

CDR3 DNA: TGTGCCAGTAGCCTCACAGGGCCCGGGGGCAATCAGCCCCAGCATTTT. The encoded protein is CASSLTGPGGNQPQHF. The rearrangement joins TRBV19 to TRBJ1-5; D may be TRBD1 (6 bases). CDR1 is LNHDA, CDR2 SQIVND, per germline (reference sequence). The V end lost 6 bases, the J end lost 2 bases, and 17 bases lay between the germline ends. CDR3 length: 16 amino acids.

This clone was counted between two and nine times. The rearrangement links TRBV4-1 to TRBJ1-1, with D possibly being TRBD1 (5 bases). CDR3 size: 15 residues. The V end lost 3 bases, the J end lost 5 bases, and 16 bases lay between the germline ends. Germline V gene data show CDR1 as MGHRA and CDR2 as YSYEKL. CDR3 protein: CASSHEAGKGTEAFF. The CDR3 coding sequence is TGCGCCAGCAGCCATGAGGCAGGCAAGGGGACTGAAGCTTTCTTT.

CDR3: CASRLRGLTEAFF. CDR3 nucleotide sequence: TGTGCCAGCCGACTTAGGGGGCTTACTGAAGCTTTCTTT. This sequence joins TRBV2 and TRBJ1-1; 7 bases line up with TRBD1. V lost 8 bases and J lost 5; bases outside the gene matches: 8. The germline V gene has CDR1 SNHLY and CDR2 FYNNEI. CDR3 length: 13 residues.

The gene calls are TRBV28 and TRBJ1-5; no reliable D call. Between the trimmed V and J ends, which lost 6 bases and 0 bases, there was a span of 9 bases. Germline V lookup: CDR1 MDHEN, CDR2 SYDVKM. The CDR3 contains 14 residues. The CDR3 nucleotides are TGTGCCAGCAGCCGTGTAGATAGCAATCAGCCCCAGCATTTT. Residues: CASSRVDSNQPQHF.

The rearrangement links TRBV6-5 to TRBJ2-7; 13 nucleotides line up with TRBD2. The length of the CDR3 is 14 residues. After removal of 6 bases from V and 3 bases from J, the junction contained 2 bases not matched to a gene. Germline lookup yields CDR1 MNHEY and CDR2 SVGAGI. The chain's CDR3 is CASSRLAGGYEQYF. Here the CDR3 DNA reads TGTGCCAGCAGCCGACTAGCGGGGGGCTACGAGCAGTACTTC.

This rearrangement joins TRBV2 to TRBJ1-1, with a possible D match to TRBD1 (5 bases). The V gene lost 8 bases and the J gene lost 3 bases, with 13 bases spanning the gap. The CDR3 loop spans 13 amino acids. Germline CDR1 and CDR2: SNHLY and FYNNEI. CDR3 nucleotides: TGTGCCAGCGGAAGACAGCTCTACACTGAAGCTTTCTTT. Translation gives CASGRQLYTEAFF.

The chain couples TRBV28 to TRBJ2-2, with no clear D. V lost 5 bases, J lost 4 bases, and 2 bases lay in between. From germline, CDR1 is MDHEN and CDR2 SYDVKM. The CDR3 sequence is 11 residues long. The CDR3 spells CASSLTGELFF. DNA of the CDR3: TGTGCCAGCAGTCTCACCGGGGAGCTGTTTTTT.

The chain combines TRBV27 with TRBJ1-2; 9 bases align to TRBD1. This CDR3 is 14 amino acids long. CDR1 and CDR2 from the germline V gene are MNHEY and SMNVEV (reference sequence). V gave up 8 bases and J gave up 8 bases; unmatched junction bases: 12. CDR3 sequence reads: CASRTGTGTYGYTF. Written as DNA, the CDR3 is TGTGCCAGCCGAACCGGGACAGGGACCTACGGCTACACCTTC.

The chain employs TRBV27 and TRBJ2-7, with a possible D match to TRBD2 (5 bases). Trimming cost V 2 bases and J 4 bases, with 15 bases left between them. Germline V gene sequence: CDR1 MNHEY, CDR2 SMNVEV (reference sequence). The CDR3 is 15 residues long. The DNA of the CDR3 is TGTGCCAGCAGTTTACTGGAGAGCGGACCTTACGAGCAGTACTTC. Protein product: CASSLLESGPYEQYF.

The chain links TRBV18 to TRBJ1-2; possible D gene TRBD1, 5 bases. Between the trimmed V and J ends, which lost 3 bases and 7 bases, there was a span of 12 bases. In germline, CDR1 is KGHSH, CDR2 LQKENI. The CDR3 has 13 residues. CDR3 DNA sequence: TGTGCCAGCTCACCGCCGCAGGGCGGTGGCTACACCTTC. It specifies CASSPPQGGGYTF.

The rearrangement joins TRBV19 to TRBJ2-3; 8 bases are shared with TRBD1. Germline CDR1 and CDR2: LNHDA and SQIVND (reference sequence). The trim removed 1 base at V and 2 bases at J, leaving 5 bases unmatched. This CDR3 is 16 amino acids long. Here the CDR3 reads CASSIARDRITDTQYF. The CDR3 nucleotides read TGTGCCAGTAGTATAGCTCGGGACAGGATCACAGATACGCAGTATTTT. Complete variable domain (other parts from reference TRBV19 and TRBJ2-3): DGGITQSPKYLFRKEGQNVTLSCEQNLNHDAMYWYRQDPGQGLRLIYYSQIVNDFQKGDIAEGYSVSREKKESFPLTVTSAQKNPTAFYLCASSIARDRITDTQYFGPGTRLTVL.

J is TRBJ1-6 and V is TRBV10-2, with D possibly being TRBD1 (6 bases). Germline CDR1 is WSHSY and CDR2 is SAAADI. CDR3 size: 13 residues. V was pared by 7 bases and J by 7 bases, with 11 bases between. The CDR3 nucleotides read TGCGCCAGCACCCGACAGGCGAATTCACCCCTCCACTTT. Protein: CASTRQANSPLHF.